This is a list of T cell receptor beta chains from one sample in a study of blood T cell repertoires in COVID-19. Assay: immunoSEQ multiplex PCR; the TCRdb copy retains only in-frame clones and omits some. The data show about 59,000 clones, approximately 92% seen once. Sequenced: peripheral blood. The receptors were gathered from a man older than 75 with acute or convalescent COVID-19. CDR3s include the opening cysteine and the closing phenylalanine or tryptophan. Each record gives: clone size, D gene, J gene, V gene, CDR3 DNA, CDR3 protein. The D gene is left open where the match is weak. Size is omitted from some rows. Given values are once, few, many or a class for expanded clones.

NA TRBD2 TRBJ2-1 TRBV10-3 TGTGCCATCGCGAGAGCCTATAGTGCGGGGGATTTCGGCGAGCAGTTCTTC CAIARAYSAGDFGEQFF
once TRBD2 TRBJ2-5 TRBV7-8 TGTGCCAGCAGCTTAGGGAGCGGGGGGGCCGTCAAGACCCAGTACTTC CASSLGSGGAVKTQYF
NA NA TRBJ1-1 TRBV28 TGTGCCAGCAGTTTAGTCCTCAGTGGGAACACTGAAGCTTTCTTT CASSLVLSGNTEAFF
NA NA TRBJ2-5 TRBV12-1 TGTGCCAGCAGCTTTGAAGGAGGGAGGATCTACTGGGAGACCCAGTACTTC CASSFEGGRIYWETQYF
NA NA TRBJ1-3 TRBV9 TGTGCCAGCAACCCCCAGGGCGGGGGGAATCCTGGAAACACCATATATTTT CASNPQGGGNPGNTIYF
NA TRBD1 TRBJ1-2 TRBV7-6 TGTGCCATCGAACAGGGGTACACCTTC CAIEQGYTF
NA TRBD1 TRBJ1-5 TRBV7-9 TGTGCCAGCAGCTCCGCAGGGGGAGAACAGCCCCAGCATTTT CASSSAGGEQPQHF
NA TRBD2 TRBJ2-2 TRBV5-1 TGCGCCAGCAGCCCCACCGGGACTAGCGGTTCCGGGGAGCTGTTTTTT CASSPTGTSGSGELFF
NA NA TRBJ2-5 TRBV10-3 TGTGCCATCAGTGGTCCAGGCTCAGACCAAGAGACCCAGTACTTC CAISGPGSDQETQYF
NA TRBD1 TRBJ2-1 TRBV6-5 TGTGCCAGCAGAGACAGGGTGTCCTACAATGAGCAGTTCTTC CASRDRVSYNEQFF
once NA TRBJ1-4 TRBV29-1 TGCAGCGTTGATTCGGGGGGCGATGAAAAACTGTTTTTT CSVDSGGDEKLFF
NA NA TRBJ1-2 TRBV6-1 TGTGCCAGCAGTGAAGCAGGGGTCGGCTATGGCTACACCTTC CASSEAGVGYGYTF
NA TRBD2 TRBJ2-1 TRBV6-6 TGTGCCAGCAGTTACGATCGCGGGGGGGCAACTGAGCAGTTCTTC CASSYDRGGATEQFF
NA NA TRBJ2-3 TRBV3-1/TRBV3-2 TGTGCCAGCAGCCAACTGGCAGGGGCCAGGGATACGCAGTATTTT CASSQLAGARDTQYF
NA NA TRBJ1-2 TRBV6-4 TGTGCCAGCAGTCAACAGGGCCTCTATGGCTACACCTTC CASSQQGLYGYTF
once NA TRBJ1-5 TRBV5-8 TGTGCCAGCAGCTTGCTTCCTTATCAGCCCCAGCATTTT CASSLLPYQPQHF
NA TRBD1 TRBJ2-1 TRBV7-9 TGTGCCAGCAGCCCCCGCCCCGACAGGGTGCTTAATGAGCAGTTCTTC CASSPRPDRVLNEQFF
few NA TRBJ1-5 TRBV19 TGTGCCAGTAGTATTCGGGGGTCTAACAATCAGCCCCAGCATTTT CASSIRGSNNQPQHF
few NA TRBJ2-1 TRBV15 TGTGCCACCAGAGTAAGCGGAGAATACAATGAGCAGTTCTTC CATRVSGEYNEQFF
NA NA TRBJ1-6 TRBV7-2 TGTGCCAGCAGCTTAGGGCCTAATTCACCCCTCCACTTT CASSLGPNSPLHF
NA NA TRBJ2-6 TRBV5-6 TGTGCCAGCAGCTTGGTCCCTAGGGGTTCTGGGGCCAACGTCCTGACTTTC CASSLVPRGSGANVLTF
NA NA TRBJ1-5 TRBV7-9 TGTGCCAGCAGCTCCGAAGCTGAAAATCAGCCCCAGCATTTT CASSSEAENQPQHF
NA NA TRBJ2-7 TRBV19 TGTGCCAGTAGTACGACTAGTCCTGACGAGCAGTACTTC CASSTTSPDEQYF
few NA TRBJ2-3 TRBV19 TGTGCCAGTAGTATAGGGGGGCACACAGATACGCAGTATTTT CASSIGGHTDTQYF
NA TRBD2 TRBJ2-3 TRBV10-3 TGTGCCATCAGGAAGACCCTAGCGGAGAGCACAGATACGCAGTATTTT CAIRKTLAESTDTQYF
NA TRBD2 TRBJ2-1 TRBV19 TGTGCCAGTAGGCAACTAGCGGATGGGAATGAGCAGTTCTTC CASRQLADGNEQFF
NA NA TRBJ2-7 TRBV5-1 TGCGCCAGCAGCCGTCCCTCGCCAACAGTCGAGCAGTACTTC CASSRPSPTVEQYF
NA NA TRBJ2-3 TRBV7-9 TGTGCCAGCAGCTTAGGCCCCGGGTTAGCCGGCACAGATACGCAGTATTTT CASSLGPGLAGTDTQYF
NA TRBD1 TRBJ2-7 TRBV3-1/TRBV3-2 TGTGCCAGCAGCCCTCTGGACAGGGGGCTCATTGGGCAGTACTTC CASSPLDRGLIGQYF
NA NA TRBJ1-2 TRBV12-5 TGTGCTAGTGGTTTGCCAGGTTCCAACTATGGCTACACCTTC CASGLPGSNYGYTF
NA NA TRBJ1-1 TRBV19 TGTGCCAGTAGTTCGGCTGGGAGGCAGTTAAACGAGGCTTTCTTT CASSSAGRQLNEAFF
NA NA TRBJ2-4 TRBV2 TGTGCCAGCAGAGGGGATGCCAAAAACATTCAGTACTTC CASRGDAKNIQYF
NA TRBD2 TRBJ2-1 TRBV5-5 TGTGCCAGCTGCTTGAGCGGGGGGCCGGGTTACAATGAGCAGTTCTTC CASCLSGGPGYNEQFF
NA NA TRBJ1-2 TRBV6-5 TGTGCCATAACAGGTTCCTCGGGCGGCTACACCTTC CAITGSSGGYTF
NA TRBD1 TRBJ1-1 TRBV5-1 TGCGCCAGCAGCCCATCCGGGACAGGCAGTACCATCTTT CASSPSGTGSTIF
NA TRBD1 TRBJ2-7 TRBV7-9 TGTGCCAGCAGCTTAAGTGGGACAGTGGGCTACGAGCAGTACTTC CASSLSGTVGYEQYF
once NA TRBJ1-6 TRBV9 TGTGCCAGCAGCGTAGGAGGGCCCAATTCACCCCTCCACTTT CASSVGGPNSPLHF
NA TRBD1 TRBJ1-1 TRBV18 TGTGCCAGCTCACCTCAGGGGGATAACACTGAAGCTTTCTTT CASSPQGDNTEAFF
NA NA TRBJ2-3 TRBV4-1 TGCGCCAGCAGCCAAGAAAAATGGGGGGGCACAGATACGCAGTATTTT CASSQEKWGGTDTQYF
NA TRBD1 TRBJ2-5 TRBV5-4 TGTGCCAGCAGCAGTATTAAGGGGGCTTGGGAGACCCAGTACTTC CASSSIKGAWETQYF
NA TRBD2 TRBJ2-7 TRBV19 TGTGCCACCAAAACGGGGGGGCAAGAGGGCGAGCAGTACTTC CATKTGGQEGEQYF
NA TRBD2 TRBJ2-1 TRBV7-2 TGTGCCAGCAGCAGTAGCGGGGGGGTCTACAATGAGCAGTTCTTC CASSSSGGVYNEQFF
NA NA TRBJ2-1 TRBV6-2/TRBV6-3 TGTGCCAGCAGTCACCGGGTTAGCTCCTACAATGAGCAGTTCTTC CASSHRVSSYNEQFF
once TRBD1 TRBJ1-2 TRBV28 TGTGCCACCTTTCGGGGACAGGGCATTCCTAACTATGGCTACACCTTC CATFRGQGIPNYGYTF
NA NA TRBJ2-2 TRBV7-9 TGTGCCAGCAGCCCTGGTTTAGCACAGGGGAACACCGGGGAGCTGTTTTTT CASSPGLAQGNTGELFF
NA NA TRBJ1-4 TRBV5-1 TGCGCCAGCAGCTGGTGGGGAGGTCCGAATGAAAAACTGTTTTTT CASSWWGGPNEKLFF
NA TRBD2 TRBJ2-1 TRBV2 TGTGCCAGCCAAGCGGGGGGCTACAATGAGCAGTTCTTC CASQAGGYNEQFF
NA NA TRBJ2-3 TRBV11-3 TGTGCCAGCAGCTTAGTCGAGGCAGATACGCAGTATTTT CASSLVEADTQYF
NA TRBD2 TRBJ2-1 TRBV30 TGTGCCTGGAGTGTAAGGGCGGGGGGGGCCAATGAGCAGTTCTTC CAWSVRAGGANEQFF
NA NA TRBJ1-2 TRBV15 TGTGCCACCAGCAGAGTAGGGGACACCCGGAACTATGGCTACACCTTC CATSRVGDTRNYGYTF
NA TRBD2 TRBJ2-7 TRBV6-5 TGTGCCATCGGGGAGGGTGAGCAGTACTTC CAIGEGEQYF
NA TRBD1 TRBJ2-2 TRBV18 TGTGCCAGCTCACCACCGGGACAGGGGAACACCGGGGAGCTGTTTTTT CASSPPGQGNTGELFF
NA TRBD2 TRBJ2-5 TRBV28 TGTGCCAGCAGCCCCCCGAGCGGGGGAGAGACCCAGTACTTC CASSPPSGGETQYF
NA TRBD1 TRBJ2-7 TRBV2 TGTGCCAGCAAGAAAGGGACAGGGGTCTCCTACGAGCAGTACTTC CASKKGTGVSYEQYF